This T cell receptor beta chain originates from a study of blood T cell repertoires in COVID-19. Study-level background: COVID-19 samples from acute and convalescent phases originated in the United States, Italy and Spain. PBMCs, B-cell-depleted T cells, or T cells provided the cDNA or gDNA that made up the material.

Source study methods: The assay estimated nucleated cells by amplifying reference gene primers. Sequenced by immunoSEQ multiplex PCR; TCRdb stores in-frame clones only, minus some. D and trimming come from the DNA, and the V and J calls and clone size come from that table. The table records some 310,000 clones, 87% of them present only once. The CDR3 extends over 10 amino acids. V lost 7 bases and J 7 bases, leaving 8 bases between the germline ends. Germline CDR1 MDHEN, CDR2 SYDVKM. The chain has TRBV28 and TRBJ2-7, with D tentatively TRBD1 (6 bases). The sequencing input was peripheral blood. The TCR was taken from a middle-aged man with active or convalescent COVID-19. The CDR3 DNA reads TGTGCCAGCACCCAGGGGGAGCAGTACTTC. Amino acid sequence: CASTQGEQYF.